The present entry profiles one T cell receptor (beta chain) with its context. Its antigen is not identified. The sample belongs to a study of cytomegalovirus exposure and HLA in healthy donors. Study-wide results and limits: TCR beta chains numbering approximately 150 were designated cytomegalovirus-associated. For cytomegalovirus status, the classifier reportedly gave diagnoses with high specificity and sensitivity. The majority of TCR sequences were rare, yet some public TCRs appeared in many donors. Reportedly, a later analysis found an Asian-associated ancestry cluster had fewer N-insertions than the approximately 600-donor mean.

Germline CDR1 reads LNHDA; CDR2 reads SQIVND (reference sequence). The CDR3 is made up of 15 amino acids. Deletions cut 6 bases from V and 4 bases from J, with 16 bases between. PCR was performed using 60 Vbeta and 13 Jbeta primers. Clones were read by immunoSEQ multiplex PCR, and TCRdb kept only the in-frame ones, dropping some. The sample lists 130,000 to 150,000 clones, about 82% occurring once. The sequence derives from a male donor in good health and CMV-seronegative. The V call is TRBV19, the J call TRBJ1-5, with D tentatively TRBD1 (5 bases). The sequenced sample was PBMCs. CDR3 residues: CASSPIDRSNQPQHF. CDR3 DNA: TGTGCCAGTAGCCCCATTGACAGATCTAATCAGCCCCAGCATTTT.